This entry is about one T cell receptor beta chain. Its target is unknown. V lost 0 bases and J lost 6; bases outside the gene matches: 8. Germline CDR1 SGDLS, CDR2 YYNGEE. This CDR3 contains 16 residues. In the study's own analysis: In the immunoSEQ data, sequences were junction-only and lacked quality scores, so filtering differed. Clones were sequenced by immunoSEQ multiplex PCR, and TCRdb holds only the in-frame ones, with some missing. D and trimming come from the DNA, and the V and J calls and clone size come from that table. The sample includes about 2.4 million clones, more than 90% of them seen just once. This record belongs to a study of shared clonotypes between healthy human individuals. General study findings and limits: Approximately 4.6% of naive CD4 clonotypes were shared across several donors. It was expected that sequencing depth would affect clonotype sharing among donors.

This clonotype originated in a man aged 18 to 30 in good health. The sample was naive CD4+ T cells sorted from blood. Subset given: CD45RA+ positively selected. This chain connects TRBV9 to TRBJ2-2; 7 nucleotides match TRBD2. CDR3 residues: CASSVGLGGVAGELFF. CDR3 coding DNA: TGTGCCAGCAGCGTAGGTCTGGGAGGGGTCGCCGGGGAGCTGTTTTTT.